This T cell receptor (beta chain) is from a study of T cells expressing NK-cell markers. TCRdb reprocessed the 5' RACE reads and reports one entry per CDR3 protein, with no DNA. In total, the table holds almost 450,000 distinct CDR3 sequences. This CDR3 region has 11 residues. CDR1 and CDR2 from the germline V gene are SGHVS and FQNEAQ. The chain is built from TRBV7-8 and TRBJ2-1; TCRdb indicates TRBD1, and absent DNA this call remains unverified. The sequence came from a woman aged 18 to 75 in good health. Sequencing input: blood T cells: a sorted CD56 or NKG2C T cell subset, CD4+ or CD8+ T cells, or bulk PBMC T cells (not recorded which). This CDR3 reads CASSDSGKQFF.